This T cell receptor beta chain is from a study of shared clonotypes between healthy human individuals (dated by TCRdb to about 2020). Concerning the study at large: The cohort comprised a couple of women and a few men aged 18 to 49 years. Between about 0.85 and 9.5 billion PBMCs per donor were obtained by leukapheresis. To increase sequencing depth and limit assay-specific biases, different laboratories used diverse techniques to prepare libraries and sequence TCR repertoires. For each donor, CD4 naive and CD4 memory were each given three plates, CD8 naive was given two plates, and CD8 memory was given one plate. To estimate repertoire size and how much clonotype sharing occurs between individuals, the study deeply sequenced the blood TCR repertoires of roughly 5 healthy adults. The full study reports these points: Approximately 5% of naive CD4, 3.5% of naive CD8, 2.3% of memory CD4, and less than 0.45% of memory CD8 clonotypes were shared across four donors. Estimated clonotype richness was generally larger for naive than for memory subsets. Based on pairwise subsampling, the degree of clonotype sharing among donors was expected to be affected by sequencing depth. The genetic and exposure-history diversity represented was limited by the small number of donors. Clonotypes shared by all four sorted-subset donors showed higher generation probabilities than non-shared clonotypes. Only blood was sampled, and tissue TCR repertoires likely differ from those in blood. Even with the large sequencing depth, rarefaction of the sorted-subset datasets indicated that sequencing was incomplete.

Donors were healthy HIV-negative adults with no recently reported acute infections or vaccinations. All donors were Caucasian adults living in Nashville, Tennessee, USA. Magnetic negative selection was used to enrich CD4+ T cells, after which naive cells were positively selected on CD45RA and the negative fraction became the memory subset. Blood was obtained by leukapheresis, after which PBMCs were separated by Ficoll-Histopaque density gradient centrifugation and cryopreserved in liquid nitrogen vapor phase. Purity and quantity of every magnetically sorted T cell population were checked by analytical flow cytometry. Genomic DNA was isolated from every sorted fraction and measured by UV absorbance on a Nanodrop 2000c. Using the deep immunoSEQ assay, multiplex PCR amplified TCR CDR3 regions from genomic DNA. Genomic DNA extracted from each cell subset was distributed evenly over all wells of several immunoSEQ 96-well plates, and each plate served as one replicate. Each replicate PCR for sorted subsets received roughly 0.2 ug genomic DNA, equal to roughly 29,000 T cell genomes. Purified libraries were quantified with a Qubit 3.0 fluorometer, sized on a Bioanalyzer 2100, and re-quantified with the KAPA Library Quantification kit. Each immunoSEQ 96-well plate was sequenced on its own single-read 150-cycle Illumina NextSeq 550 flow cell. In the paper's pipeline: Because the immunoSEQ output held only junctional sequences and lacked quality scores, the filtering could not match the filtering applied to full-length reads. Sequences were annotated with PyIR, a Python wrapper for IgBLAST v1.9, and V/J genes and CDR3 were assigned using IMGT germline references. Reads were removed for weak V/J assignments (E-value above 1e-6), missing CDR3, stop codons, out-of-frame junctions, or ambiguous translated residues. V3J clonotypes were defined as sequences sharing an identical inferred V gene, J gene, and CDR3 amino acid sequence. To compute the percentage overlap between repertoires, the number of shared unique clonotypes was divided by the size of the smaller repertoire. RTK rarefaction, the Chao1 estimator, and Recon v2.1 estimates of unobserved clonotypes were used to assess repertoire richness. OLGA was used to compute generation probabilities for all TCRbeta clonotypes that the gDNA method yielded from a few donors. TCRdb took over this immuneACCESS table, retaining in-frame rearrangements with V and J assigned. Such tables are incomplete; in checked studies, under half of the missing clones stem from an unresolved V gene, and the remainder is unexplained. V, J and clone size were drawn from that table, and D and trimming were deduced from the DNA. Within this sample are roughly 2.2 million clones, with approximately 90% of them counted one time only. Approximately 0.4% of the sample rests with the top ten.

About this clone: The target of this receptor is not known. Base qualities were left out, and no much larger clone turns up one base away.

Inclusive of the bounding cysteine and phenylalanine, the CDR3 is 17 residues long. CDR3 DNA is the only sequence kept; it has 51 bases, read in frame from the first base. The germline V gene (reference sequence) yields LNHDA for CDR1 and SQIVND for CDR2. Trimming removed 2 bases from V and 0 bases from J; the gene matches leave 6 bases unexplained. The sequenced material came from naive CD4+ T cells from PBMCs. The sample's cell subset or site, from its label and the paper: CD45RA+ positively selected. In this chain, TRBV19 is recombined with TRBJ2-2; 7 bases in between match TRBD1. The receptor's source is a young man in good health. Some clones in this sample may be carry-over from other donors' samples. The nucleotide sequence is given as TGTGCCAGTAGTATATACTTCGGGACAGCGAACACCGGGGAGCTGTTTTTT. It codes for CASSIYFGTANTGELFF.